Below, one T cell receptor beta chain is given with its context. Its matching antigen is unknown. This sample was included in a study of T cell responses to AZD1222 COVID-19 vaccine. Overall study results and limits: Among the donors, most were white British and more were female, and clonal diversity was possibly underestimated.

Some clones are missing from TCRdb's copy, which holds only in-frame ones; the method was immunoSEQ multiplex PCR. The profile shows some 200,000 clones, roughly 91% of them singletons. V lost 0 bases and J 11 bases, leaving 16 bases between the germline ends. CDR1 and CDR2 (germline): MNHEY, SVGAGI. The CDR3 is 14 amino acids. This sample comprised peripheral blood, obtained on day 0 of MenACWY control vaccination. This TCR was sampled from an adult in good health. V is TRBV6-5 and J is TRBJ1-1, with a weak D call TRBD1 (5 bases). The CDR3: CASSYSSYGTPAFF. The CDR3, as DNA: TGTGCCAGCAGTTACTCTTCCTACGGGACTCCGGCTTTCTTT.